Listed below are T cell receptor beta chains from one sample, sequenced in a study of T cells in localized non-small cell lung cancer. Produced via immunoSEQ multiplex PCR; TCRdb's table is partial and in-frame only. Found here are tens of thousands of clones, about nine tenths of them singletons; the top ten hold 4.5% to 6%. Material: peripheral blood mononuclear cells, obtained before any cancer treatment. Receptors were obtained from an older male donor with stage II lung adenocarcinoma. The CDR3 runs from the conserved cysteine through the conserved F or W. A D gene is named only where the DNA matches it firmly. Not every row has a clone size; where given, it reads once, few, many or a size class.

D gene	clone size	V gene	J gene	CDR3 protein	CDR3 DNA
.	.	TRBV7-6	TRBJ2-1	CASSPGISYNEQFF	TGTGCCAGCAGCCCAGGAATATCCTACAATGAGCAGTTCTTC
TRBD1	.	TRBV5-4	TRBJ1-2	CASSFPGTGAPNYGYTF	TGTGCCAGCAGCTTCCCCGGGACAGGCGCCCCTAACTATGGCTACACCTTC
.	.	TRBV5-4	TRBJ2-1	CASSLPYGGNEQFF	TGTGCCAGCAGCCTTCCGTACGGGGGCAATGAGCAGTTCTTC
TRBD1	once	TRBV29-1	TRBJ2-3	CSVRNTGGDTDTQYF	TGCAGCGTCCGAAACACAGGGGGCGACACAGATACGCAGTATTTT
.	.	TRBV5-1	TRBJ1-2	CASSTRPPEQGFGYTF	TGCGCCAGCAGCACTCGACCACCGGAACAGGGATTTGGCTACACCTTC
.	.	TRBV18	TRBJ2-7	CASSPGTDQYF	TGTGCCAGCTCACCAGGCACCGACCAGTACTTC
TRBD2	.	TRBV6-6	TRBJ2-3	CASTPGGAGGPRGQYF	TGTGCCAGCACCCCGGGGGGAGCGGGAGGGCCCAGGGGGCAGTATTTT
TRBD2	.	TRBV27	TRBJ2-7	CASSLGGEQYF	TGTGCCAGCAGTCTGGGAGGGGAGCAGTACTTC
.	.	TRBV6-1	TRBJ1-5	CASSERGGFGNQPQHF	TGTGCCAGCAGTGAGAGGGGAGGTTTCGGCAATCAGCCCCAGCATTTT
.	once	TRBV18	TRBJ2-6	CASSPSGANVLTF	TGTGCCAGCTCCCCCTCTGGGGCCAACGTCCTGACTTTC
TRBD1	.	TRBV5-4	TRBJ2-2	CASSFRGFDTGELFF	TGTGCCAGCAGCTTCAGGGGGTTCGACACCGGGGAGCTGTTTTTT
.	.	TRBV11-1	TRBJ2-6	CASSLGLTPGRANVLTF	TGTGCCAGCAGCCTAGGGCTGACCCCCGGGAGGGCCAACGTCCTGACTTTC
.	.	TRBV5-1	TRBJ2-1	CASSPRRELPYNEQFF	TGCGCCAGCAGCCCCCGGCGGGAACTTCCCTACAATGAGCAGTTCTTC
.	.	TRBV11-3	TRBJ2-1	CASSLEGDQSYNEQFF	TGTGCCAGCAGCTTAGAAGGAGATCAATCCTACAATGAGCAGTTCTTC
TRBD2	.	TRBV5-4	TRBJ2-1	CASIKRETSNEQFF	TGTGCCAGCATCAAGCGGGAGACAAGCAATGAGCAGTTCTTC
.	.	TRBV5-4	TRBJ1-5	CASSRMGNQPQHF	TGTGCCAGCAGCCGAATGGGGAATCAGCCCCAGCATTTT
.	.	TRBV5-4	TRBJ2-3	CASSHPGLLTDTQYF	TGTGCCAGCAGTCATCCGGGACTTCTCACAGATACGCAGTATTTT
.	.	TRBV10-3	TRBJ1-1	CAISEGGSYLEAFF	TGTGCCATCAGTGAGGGTGGGAGTTATCTTGAAGCTTTCTTT
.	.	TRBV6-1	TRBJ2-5	CASSEQTPWLAAQETQYF	TGTGCCAGCAGTGAACAAACTCCTTGGTTAGCGGCGCAAGAGACCCAGTACTTC
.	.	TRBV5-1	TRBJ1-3	CASSRDISGNTIYF	TGCGCCAGCAGCCGGGACATCTCTGGAAACACCATATATTTT
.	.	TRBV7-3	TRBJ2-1	CASSFGGNNEQFF	TGTGCCAGCAGCTTCGGGGGAAACAATGAGCAGTTCTTC
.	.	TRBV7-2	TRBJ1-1	CASSLVLNTEAFF	TGTGCCAGCAGCTTAGTCCTGAACACTGAAGCTTTCTTT
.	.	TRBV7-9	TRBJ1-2	CASSTGTFYGYTF	TGTGCCAGCAGCACCGGGACGTTCTATGGCTACACCTTC
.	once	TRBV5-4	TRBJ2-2	CASSPGREGELFF	TGTGCCAGCAGCCCGGGACGTGAAGGGGAGCTGTTTTTT
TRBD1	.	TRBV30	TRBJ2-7	CAWRTGGIYEQYF	TGTGCCTGGAGGACAGGGGGGATCTACGAGCAGTACTTC
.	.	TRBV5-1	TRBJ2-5	CASSFGGFEETQYF	TGCGCCAGCAGCTTCGGCGGGTTCGAAGAGACCCAGTACTTC
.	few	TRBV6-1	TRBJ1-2	CASGERDGFLAGYTF	TGTGCCAGCGGTGAAAGGGACGGGTTTTTGGCCGGCTACACCTTC
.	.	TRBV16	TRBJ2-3	CASSQSGQRTDTQYF	TGTGCCAGCAGCCAATCCGGACAGAGAACAGATACGCAGTATTTT
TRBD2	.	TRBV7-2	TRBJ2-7	CASSLAGGRNEQYF	TGTGCCAGCAGCTTAGCGGGAGGGCGCAACGAGCAGTACTTC
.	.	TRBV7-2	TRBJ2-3	CASTFWRRTDTQYF	TGTGCCAGCACCTTCTGGCGACGCACAGATACGCAGTATTTT
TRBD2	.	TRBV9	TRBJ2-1	CASSVGLGAGAVDEQFF	TGTGCCAGCAGCGTAGGGTTGGGAGCGGGAGCTGTCGATGAGCAGTTCTTC
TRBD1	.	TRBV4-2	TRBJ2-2	CASRGQAGAGELFF	TGTGCCAGCAGAGGACAGGCAGGGGCCGGGGAGCTGTTTTTT